Listed below are T cell receptor beta chains from one sample, sequenced in a study of blood T cell repertoires in COVID-19. Some clones are missing from TCRdb's copy, which holds only in-frame ones; the method was immunoSEQ multiplex PCR. Of fewer than 300,000 clones detected, under 90% appear once; the ten largest clones hold approximately 9%. The sequenced sample was peripheral blood. Source of these receptors: a human donor in a cohort sampled during active COVID-19. Both conserved end residues are part of each CDR3. Each record gives: J gene, D gene, clone size, V gene, CDR3 protein, CDR3 DNA. D genes are given only for firm matches. For some rows the clone size is stated as once, few or many, or as a class when expanded; others skip it.

j_call: TRBJ2-7; d_call: -; clone_size: -; v_call: TRBV5-4; cdr3_aa: CASSLRGVESYEQYF; cdr3_nt: TGTGCCAGCAGCTTACGGGGAGTCGAATCCTACGAGCAGTACTTC
j_call: TRBJ2-2; d_call: -; clone_size: -; v_call: TRBV6-2/TRBV6-3; cdr3_aa: CASSPNRGNTGELFF; cdr3_nt: TGTGCCAGCAGCCCCAACCGGGGGAACACCGGGGAGCTGTTTTTT
j_call: TRBJ1-5; d_call: -; clone_size: -; v_call: TRBV5-6; cdr3_aa: CASSGFRKGGRNQPQHF; cdr3_nt: TGTGCCAGCAGCGGCTTCCGGAAGGGGGGGCGTAATCAGCCCCAGCATTTT
j_call: TRBJ1-1; d_call: TRBD1; clone_size: -; v_call: TRBV18; cdr3_aa: CASSLYPTQGADTEAFF; cdr3_nt: TGTGCCAGCTCACTATATCCGACCCAGGGGGCGGACACTGAAGCTTTCTTT
j_call: TRBJ2-7; d_call: TRBD1; clone_size: -; v_call: TRBV3-1/TRBV3-2; cdr3_aa: CASSLGQGAYEQYF; cdr3_nt: TGTGCCAGCAGCCTCGGACAGGGGGCCTACGAGCAGTACTTC
j_call: TRBJ2-1; d_call: TRBD1; clone_size: once; v_call: TRBV5-1; cdr3_aa: CASSSGTGKYNEQFF; cdr3_nt: TGCGCCAGCAGCTCTGGGACAGGCAAATACAATGAGCAGTTCTTC
j_call: TRBJ2-5; d_call: -; clone_size: -; v_call: TRBV7-3; cdr3_aa: CASSQQYQETQYF; cdr3_nt: TGTGCCAGCAGCCAACAGTACCAAGAGACCCAGTACTTC
j_call: TRBJ2-5; d_call: -; clone_size: -; v_call: TRBV5-6; cdr3_aa: CASSLQGSETQYF; cdr3_nt: TGTGCCAGCAGCTTACAGGGTTCGGAGACCCAGTACTTC
j_call: TRBJ1-1; d_call: -; clone_size: once; v_call: TRBV28; cdr3_aa: CASSLIYLNTEAFF; cdr3_nt: TGTGCCAGCAGTTTGATCTATTTGAACACTGAAGCTTTCTTT
j_call: TRBJ2-1; d_call: TRBD1; clone_size: -; v_call: TRBV7-9; cdr3_aa: CASSYTGGSYNEQFF; cdr3_nt: TGTGCCAGCAGCTACACAGGGGGCTCCTACAATGAGCAGTTCTTC
j_call: TRBJ2-7; d_call: TRBD1; clone_size: -; v_call: TRBV6-5; cdr3_aa: CASTGTVYEQYF; cdr3_nt: TGTGCCAGCACCGGGACAGTCTACGAGCAGTACTTC
j_call: TRBJ2-1; d_call: TRBD2; clone_size: -; v_call: TRBV3-1/TRBV3-2; cdr3_aa: CASSQVTSGRVKVNEQFF; cdr3_nt: TGTGCCAGCAGCCAAGTTACTAGCGGGAGGGTCAAAGTTAATGAGCAGTTCTTC
j_call: TRBJ2-7; d_call: TRBD1; clone_size: -; v_call: TRBV6-6; cdr3_aa: CASSVDRAYEQYF; cdr3_nt: TGTGCCAGCAGCGTCGACAGGGCCTACGAGCAGTACTTC
j_call: TRBJ2-1; d_call: TRBD1; clone_size: -; v_call: TRBV3-1/TRBV3-2; cdr3_aa: CASSQQGVSYNEQFF; cdr3_nt: TGTGCCAGCAGCCAACAGGGGGTATCCTACAATGAGCAGTTCTTC
j_call: TRBJ1-5; d_call: -; clone_size: -; v_call: TRBV7-2; cdr3_aa: CASSQDSPGQPQHF; cdr3_nt: TGTGCCAGCAGCCAGGACAGCCCAGGTCAGCCCCAGCATTTT
j_call: TRBJ2-1; d_call: -; clone_size: -; v_call: TRBV5-5; cdr3_aa: CASSLMDYNNEQFF; cdr3_nt: TGTGCCAGCAGCTTAATGGACTATAACAATGAGCAGTTCTTC
j_call: TRBJ2-7; d_call: TRBD1; clone_size: -; v_call: TRBV11-2; cdr3_aa: CASSPGTAYEQYF; cdr3_nt: TGTGCCAGCAGCCCAGGGACAGCATACGAGCAGTACTTC
j_call: TRBJ2-7; d_call: TRBD2; clone_size: -; v_call: TRBV6-1; cdr3_aa: CASSDRTSGVF; cdr3_nt: TGTGCCAGCAGTGACCGGACTAGCGGGGTATTC
j_call: TRBJ2-4; d_call: -; clone_size: once; v_call: TRBV28; cdr3_aa: CASSFYRLSLKNIQYF; cdr3_nt: TGTGCCAGCAGCTTCTACAGGCTCTCCCTCAAAAACATTCAGTACTTC
j_call: TRBJ1-2; d_call: -; clone_size: -; v_call: TRBV6-5; cdr3_aa: CASSYSSYGYTF; cdr3_nt: TGTGCCAGCAGTTATTCTTCCTATGGCTACACCTTC
j_call: TRBJ2-6; d_call: -; clone_size: few; v_call: TRBV6-6; cdr3_aa: CASLYSGANVLTF; cdr3_nt: TGTGCCAGCCTTTATTCTGGGGCCAACGTCCTGACTTTC
j_call: TRBJ2-1; d_call: TRBD2; clone_size: -; v_call: TRBV7-3; cdr3_aa: CASSPKAGGGNEQFF; cdr3_nt: TGTGCCAGCAGCCCCAAGGCGGGAGGCGGCAATGAGCAGTTCTTC
j_call: TRBJ1-6; d_call: -; clone_size: -; v_call: TRBV28; cdr3_aa: CASRDSTGPTSPLHF; cdr3_nt: TGTGCCAGCAGAGATTCTACAGGGCCTACTTCACCCCTCCACTTT
j_call: TRBJ1-1; d_call: TRBD1; clone_size: -; v_call: TRBV18; cdr3_aa: CASRNTQGQGNTEAFF; cdr3_nt: TGTGCCAGCCGCAATACTCAGGGACAGGGAAACACTGAAGCTTTCTTT
j_call: TRBJ2-1; d_call: -; clone_size: -; v_call: TRBV5-5; cdr3_aa: CASSLVAGAYGEQFF; cdr3_nt: TGTGCCAGCAGCTTGGTGGCGGGGGCGTATGGGGAGCAGTTCTTC
j_call: TRBJ1-2; d_call: TRBD1; clone_size: -; v_call: TRBV6-2/TRBV6-3; cdr3_aa: CASSYRPGQRTVGYTF; cdr3_nt: TGTGCCAGCAGTTACCGACCGGGACAGAGAACAGTCGGCTACACCTTC
j_call: TRBJ1-2; d_call: TRBD1; clone_size: -; v_call: TRBV2; cdr3_aa: CASTTGEIYGYTF; cdr3_nt: TGTGCCAGCACGACAGGGGAGATCTATGGCTACACCTTC
j_call: TRBJ2-7; d_call: -; clone_size: -; v_call: TRBV5-1; cdr3_aa: CASRIGIQGTYEQYF; cdr3_nt: TGCGCCAGCAGAATTGGTATACAGGGAACCTACGAGCAGTACTTC
j_call: TRBJ2-7; d_call: TRBD1; clone_size: -; v_call: TRBV7-9; cdr3_aa: CASSFHMADRAYEQYF; cdr3_nt: TGTGCCAGCAGCTTTCATATGGCGGACAGGGCCTACGAGCAGTACTTC
j_call: TRBJ1-5; d_call: TRBD1; clone_size: -; v_call: TRBV3-1/TRBV3-2; cdr3_aa: CASLETGGRFQPQHF; cdr3_nt: TGTGCCAGCCTAGAAACAGGGGGCAGGTTTCAGCCCCAGCATTTT
j_call: TRBJ1-5; d_call: -; clone_size: -; v_call: TRBV6-2/TRBV6-3; cdr3_aa: CASSPREAFDNQPQHF; cdr3_nt: TGTGCCAGCAGTCCCCGAGAGGCCTTTGACAATCAGCCCCAGCATTTT
j_call: TRBJ2-7; d_call: TRBD1; clone_size: -; v_call: TRBV30; cdr3_aa: CAWRSGQGSNEQYF; cdr3_nt: TGTGCCTGGAGGTCGGGACAGGGTAGCAACGAGCAGTACTTC
j_call: TRBJ1-2; d_call: TRBD1; clone_size: -; v_call: TRBV19; cdr3_aa: CASKDRDYGYTF; cdr3_nt: TGTGCCAGTAAGGACAGGGACTATGGCTACACCTTC
j_call: TRBJ2-3; d_call: TRBD2; clone_size: -; v_call: TRBV7-2; cdr3_aa: CASSFGLAGEWTDTQYF; cdr3_nt: TGTGCCAGCAGTTTTGGACTAGCGGGGGAGTGGACAGATACGCAGTATTTT
j_call: TRBJ2-1; d_call: TRBD2; clone_size: -; v_call: TRBV28; cdr3_aa: CASSYTMGLAIRNEQFF; cdr3_nt: TGTGCCAGCAGCTATACTATGGGACTAGCTATCAGGAATGAGCAGTTCTTC
j_call: TRBJ1-4; d_call: -; clone_size: -; v_call: TRBV7-9; cdr3_aa: CASSLGAGVPNEKLFF; cdr3_nt: TGTGCCAGCAGCTTAGGCGCGGGGGTTCCTAATGAAAAACTGTTTTTT
j_call: TRBJ1-6; d_call: -; clone_size: -; v_call: TRBV21-1; cdr3_aa: CASSTGHRDNSPLHF; cdr3_nt: TGTGCCAGCAGCACCGGACACCGTGATAATTCACCCCTCCACTTT
j_call: TRBJ1-1; d_call: -; clone_size: -; v_call: TRBV15; cdr3_aa: CATSREGGTEAFF; cdr3_nt: TGTGCCACCAGCAGAGAAGGGGGTACTGAAGCTTTCTTT
j_call: TRBJ1-3; d_call: -; clone_size: -; v_call: TRBV6-5; cdr3_aa: CASTVSGNTIYF; cdr3_nt: TGTGCCAGCACGGTCTCTGGAAACACCATATATTTT
j_call: TRBJ1-4; d_call: -; clone_size: -; v_call: TRBV27; cdr3_aa: CASSLSLPATNEKLFF; cdr3_nt: TGTGCCAGCAGTTTATCGCTACCTGCAACTAATGAAAAACTGTTTTTT